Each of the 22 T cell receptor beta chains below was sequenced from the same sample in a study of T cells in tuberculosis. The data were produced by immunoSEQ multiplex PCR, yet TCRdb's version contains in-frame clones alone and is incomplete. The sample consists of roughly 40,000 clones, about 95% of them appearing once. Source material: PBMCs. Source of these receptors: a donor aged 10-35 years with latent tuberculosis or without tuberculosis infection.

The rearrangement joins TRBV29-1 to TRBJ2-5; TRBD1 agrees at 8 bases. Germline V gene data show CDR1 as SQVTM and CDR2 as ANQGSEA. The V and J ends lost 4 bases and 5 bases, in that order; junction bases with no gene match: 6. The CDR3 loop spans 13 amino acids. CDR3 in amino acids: CSVGTGSVETQYF. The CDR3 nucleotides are TGCAGCGTTGGGACAGGGTCGGTTGAGACCCAGTACTTC.

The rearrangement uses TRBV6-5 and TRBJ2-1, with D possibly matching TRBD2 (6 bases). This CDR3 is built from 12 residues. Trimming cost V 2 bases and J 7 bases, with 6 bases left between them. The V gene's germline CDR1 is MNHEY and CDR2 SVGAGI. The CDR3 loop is CASSYSGNEQFF. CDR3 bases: TGTGCCAGCAGTTACAGCGGGAATGAGCAGTTCTTC.

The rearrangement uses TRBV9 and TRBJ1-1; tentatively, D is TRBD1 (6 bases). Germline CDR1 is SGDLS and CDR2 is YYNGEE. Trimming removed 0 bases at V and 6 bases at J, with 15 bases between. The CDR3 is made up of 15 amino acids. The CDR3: CASSVDRSGAPEAFF. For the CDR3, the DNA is TGTGCCAGCAGCGTAGATCGGTCAGGGGCTCCTGAAGCTTTCTTT. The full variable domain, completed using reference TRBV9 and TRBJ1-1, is DSGVTQTPKHLITATGQRVTLRCSPRSGDLSVYWYQQSLDQGLQFLIQYYNGEERAKGNILERFSAQQFPDLHSELNLSSLELGDSALYFCASSVDRSGAPEAFFGQGTRLTVV.

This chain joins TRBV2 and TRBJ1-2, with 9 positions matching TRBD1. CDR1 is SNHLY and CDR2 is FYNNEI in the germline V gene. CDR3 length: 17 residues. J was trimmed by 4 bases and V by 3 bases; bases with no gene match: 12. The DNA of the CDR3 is TGTGCCAGCAGTGACGGACAGGGGATACTGTTGAGCTATGGCTACACCTTC. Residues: CASSDGQGILLSYGYTF. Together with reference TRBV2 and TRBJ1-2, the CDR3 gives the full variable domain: EPEVTQTPSHQVTQMGQEVILRCVPISNHLYFYWYRQILGQKVEFLVSFYNNEISEKSEIFDDQFSVERPDGSNFTLKIRSTKLEDSAMYFCASSDGQGILLSYGYTFGSGTRLTVV.

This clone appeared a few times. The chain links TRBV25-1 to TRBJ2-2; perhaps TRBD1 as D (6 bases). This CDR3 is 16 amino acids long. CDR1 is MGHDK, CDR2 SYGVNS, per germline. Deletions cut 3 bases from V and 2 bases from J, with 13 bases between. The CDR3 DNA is TGTGCCAGCAGTGACCCCGGGACACTAAACACCGGGGAGCTGTTTTTT. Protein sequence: CASSDPGTLNTGELFF.

The CDR3 coding sequence is TGTGCCAGCTCACCACCCGGGAGCTCCTATAATTCACCCCTCCACTTT. Amino acid sequence: CASSPPGSSYNSPLHF. V gene TRBV18 combines with J gene TRBJ1-6; no clear D gene. The V end lost 0 bases, the J end lost 0 bases, and 6 bases lay between the germline ends. CDR3 length: 16 amino acids. Looked up from germline, CDR1 is KGHSH and CDR2 is LQKENI.

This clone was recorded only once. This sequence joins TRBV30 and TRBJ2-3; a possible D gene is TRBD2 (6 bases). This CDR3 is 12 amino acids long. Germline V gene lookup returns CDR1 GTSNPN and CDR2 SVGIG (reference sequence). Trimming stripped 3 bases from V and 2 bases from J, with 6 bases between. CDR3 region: CAWRDYTDTQYF. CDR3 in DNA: TGTGCCTGGAGGGACTACACAGATACGCAGTATTTT.

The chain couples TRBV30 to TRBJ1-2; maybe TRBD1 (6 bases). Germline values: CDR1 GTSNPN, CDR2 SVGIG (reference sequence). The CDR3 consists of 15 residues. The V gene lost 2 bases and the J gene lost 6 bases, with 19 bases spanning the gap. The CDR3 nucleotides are TGTGCCTGGAGTCCAACAGGGCAGGGAGCGAATGGCTACACCTTC. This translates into CAWSPTGQGANGYTF.

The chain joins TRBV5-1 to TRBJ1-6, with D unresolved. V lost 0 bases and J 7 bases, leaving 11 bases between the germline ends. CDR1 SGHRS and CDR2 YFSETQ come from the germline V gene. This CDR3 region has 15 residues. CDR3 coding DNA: TGCGCCAGCAGCTTGGGCTTTGGGGAGAATTCACCCCTCCACTTT. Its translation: CASSLGFGENSPLHF.

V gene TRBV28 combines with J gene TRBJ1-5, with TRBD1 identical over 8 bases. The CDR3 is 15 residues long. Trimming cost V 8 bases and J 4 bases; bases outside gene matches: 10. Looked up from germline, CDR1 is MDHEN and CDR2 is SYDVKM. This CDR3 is CASYTWTGKNQPQHF. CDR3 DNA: TGTGCCAGCTATACGTGGACAGGGAAGAATCAGCCCCAGCATTTT.

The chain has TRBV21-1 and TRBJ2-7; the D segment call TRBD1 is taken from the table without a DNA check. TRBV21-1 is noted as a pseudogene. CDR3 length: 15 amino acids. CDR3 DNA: TGTGCCAGCAGCCAGAGTCGACAGGGGTCCTACGAGCAGTACTTC. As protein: CASSQSRQGSYEQYF.

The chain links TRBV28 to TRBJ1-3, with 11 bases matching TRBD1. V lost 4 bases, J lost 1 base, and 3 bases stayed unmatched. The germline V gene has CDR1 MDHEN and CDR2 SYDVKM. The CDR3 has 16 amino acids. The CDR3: CASSSGTGGSGNTIYF. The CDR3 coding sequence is TGTGCCAGCAGTTCGGGGACAGGGGGATCTGGAAACACCATATATTTT. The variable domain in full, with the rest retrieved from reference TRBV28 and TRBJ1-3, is DVKVTQSSRYLVKRTGEKVFLECVQDMDHENMFWYRQDPGLGLRLIYFSYDVKMKEKGDIPEGYSVSREKKERFSLILESASTNQTSMYLCASSSGTGGSGNTIYFGEGSWLTVV.

This CDR3 reads CASSYPTGGKDTQYF. Here the CDR3 DNA reads TGTGCCAGCAGCTACCCGACCGGGGGTAAAGATACGCAGTATTTT. The chain has TRBV5-4 and TRBJ2-3; D possibly corresponds to TRBD2 (6 bases). The CDR3 has 15 amino acids. Germline loops: CDR1 SGHNT, CDR2 YYREEE (reference sequence). With 3 bases removed from V and 5 bases from J, the gap between germline ends came to 16 bases.

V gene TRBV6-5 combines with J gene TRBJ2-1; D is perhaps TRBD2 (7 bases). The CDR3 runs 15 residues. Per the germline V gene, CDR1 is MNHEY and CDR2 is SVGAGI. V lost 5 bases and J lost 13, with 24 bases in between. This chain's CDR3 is CASSSLLAGAASQFF. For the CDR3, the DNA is TGTGCCAGCAGTAGCCTTCTTGCGGGGGCCGCGTCCCAGTTCTTC.

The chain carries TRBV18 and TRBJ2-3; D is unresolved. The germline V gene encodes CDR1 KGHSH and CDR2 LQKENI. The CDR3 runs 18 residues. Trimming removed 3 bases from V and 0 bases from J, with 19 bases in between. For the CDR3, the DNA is TGTGCCAGCTCACCGCCGATGATACCCGACACTAGCACAGATACGCAGTATTTT. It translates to CASSPPMIPDTSTDTQYF.

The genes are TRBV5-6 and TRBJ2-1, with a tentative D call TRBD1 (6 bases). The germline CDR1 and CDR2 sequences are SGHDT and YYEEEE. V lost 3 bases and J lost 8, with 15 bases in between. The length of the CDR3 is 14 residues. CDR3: CASSWGTGKDEQFF. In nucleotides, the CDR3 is TGTGCCAGCAGCTGGGGCACAGGGAAGGATGAGCAGTTCTTC.

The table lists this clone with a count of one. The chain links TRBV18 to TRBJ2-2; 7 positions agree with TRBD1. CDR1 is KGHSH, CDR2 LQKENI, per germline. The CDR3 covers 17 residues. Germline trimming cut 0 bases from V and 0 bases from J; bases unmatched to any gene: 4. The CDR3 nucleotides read TGTGCCAGCTCACCACCGGACAGGAAAACGAACACCGGGGAGCTGTTTTTT. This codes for CASSPPDRKTNTGELFF.

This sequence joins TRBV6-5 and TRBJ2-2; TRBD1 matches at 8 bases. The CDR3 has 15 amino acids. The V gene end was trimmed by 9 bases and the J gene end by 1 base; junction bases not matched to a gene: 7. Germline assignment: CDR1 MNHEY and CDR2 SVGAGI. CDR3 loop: CASNLDRGNTGELFF. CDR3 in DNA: TGTGCCAGTAACCTAGACAGGGGGAACACCGGGGAGCTGTTTTTT.

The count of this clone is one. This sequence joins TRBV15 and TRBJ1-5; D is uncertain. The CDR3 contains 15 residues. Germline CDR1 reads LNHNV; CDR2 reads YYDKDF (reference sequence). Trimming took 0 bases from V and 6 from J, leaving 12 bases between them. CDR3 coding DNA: TGTGCCACCAGCAGAGATCGAGGGTTCGGTCAGCCCCAGCATTTT. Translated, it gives CATSRDRGFGQPQHF.

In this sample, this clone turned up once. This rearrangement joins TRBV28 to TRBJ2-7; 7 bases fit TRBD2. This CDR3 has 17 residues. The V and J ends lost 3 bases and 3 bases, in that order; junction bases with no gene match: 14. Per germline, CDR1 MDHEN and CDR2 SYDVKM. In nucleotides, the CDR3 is TGTGCCAGCAGTTTTTTGACATTCGGGGGGATGGACTACGAGCAGTACTTC. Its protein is CASSFLTFGGMDYEQYF.

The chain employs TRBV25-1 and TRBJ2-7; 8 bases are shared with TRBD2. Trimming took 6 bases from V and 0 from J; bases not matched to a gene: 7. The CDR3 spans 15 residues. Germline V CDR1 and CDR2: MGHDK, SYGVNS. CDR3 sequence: CASSGGGRLSYEQYF. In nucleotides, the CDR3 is TGTGCCAGCAGCGGGGGGGGCAGGCTCTCCTACGAGCAGTACTTC.

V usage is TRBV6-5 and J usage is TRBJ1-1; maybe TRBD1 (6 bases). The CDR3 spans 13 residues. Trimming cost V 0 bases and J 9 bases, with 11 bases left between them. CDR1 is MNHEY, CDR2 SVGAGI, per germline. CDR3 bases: TGTGCCAGCAGTTACTCCCGACAGGAGCAAGCTTTCTTT. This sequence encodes CASSYSRQEQAFF.